These T cell receptor beta chains were read from a single sample in a study of T cells in Graves' hyperthyroidism and ophthalmopathy. TCRdb fed the multiplex PCR reads into MiXCR, producing one record per CDR3 protein. The sample carries hundreds of thousands of distinct CDR3 sequences, over 11% recorded once. Sample: blood. All receptors derive from a woman between 25 and 40 years old with Graves' hyperthyroidism. The CDR3 runs from the conserved cysteine through the conserved F or W. D genes are given only for firm matches. Where a row states a size, it is once, few, many or the class of an expanded clone; other rows omit it.

j_call v_call d_call clone_size cdr3_aa cdr3_nt
TRBJ1-2 TRBV28 NA many CASSFRAFPGYGYTF TGTGCCAGCAGTTTCAGGGCCTTCCCAGGATATGGCTACACCTTC
TRBJ2-7 TRBV18 TRBD1 few CASSARDRDYEQYF TGTGCCAGCTCAGCCCGGGACAGGGATTACGAGCAGTACTTC
TRBJ1-1 TRBV12-3/TRBV12-4 NA many CASSLQASHTEAFF TGTGCCAGCAGTTTACAGGCCTCGCACACTGAAGCTTTCTTT
TRBJ2-1 TRBV28 TRBD1 many CASSLLVGTGDEQFF TGTGCCAGCAGTTTACTTGTCGGAACAGGGGATGAGCAGTTCTTC
TRBJ2-4 TRBV14 NA many CASSHGGSAKNIQYF TGTGCCAGCAGCCACGGAGGGTCAGCCAAAAACATTCAGTACTTC
TRBJ2-7 TRBV29-1 NA few CSVETGWSYEQYF TGCAGCGTGGAGACAGGATGGTCCTACGAGCAGTACTTC
TRBJ2-3 TRBV28 NA many CASRPRGASTDTQYF TGTGCCAGCAGACCACGGGGGGCTAGCACAGATACGCAGTATTTT
TRBJ2-7 TRBV6-2/TRBV6-3 NA many CASGRGRSYEQYF TGTGCCAGCGGTCGGGGACGGAGCTACGAGCAGTACTTC
TRBJ2-1 TRBV5-6 NA few CASSLPLLPGTYNEQFF TGTGCCAGCAGCTTGCCCCTGCTTCCCGGGACCTACAATGAGCAGTTCTTC
TRBJ1-5 TRBV19 NA many CASSIEGRTVQPQHF TGTGCCAGTAGTATAGAGGGGCGCACTGTCCAGCCCCAGCATTTT
TRBJ1-1 TRBV12-3/TRBV12-4 NA few CASGWARDTEAFF TGTGCCAGCGGGTGGGCCCGGGACACTGAAGCTTTCTTT
TRBJ1-1 TRBV4-3 NA NA CASSHTGGFTEAFF TGCGCCAGCAGCCATACGGGAGGGTTCACTGAAGCTTTCTTT
TRBJ2-3 TRBV28 TRBD2 many CASSLVSFQASGPSTDTQYF TGTGCCAGCAGTTTAGTCTCGTTCCAAGCTAGCGGCCCTAGCACAGATACGCAGTATTTT
TRBJ1-5 TRBV4-1 NA few CASSQGFTQLNQPQHF TGCGCCAGCAGCCAAGGGTTTACTCAGTTAAATCAGCCCCAGCATTTT
TRBJ2-3 TRBV7-9 TRBD2 NA CASSLSGTSGTSTDTQYF TGTGCCAGCAGCTTATCCGGGACTAGCGGAACCTCCACAGATACGCAGTATTTT